The sample holds one count of the clone carrying this T cell receptor beta chain. The entry originates in a study of blood T cell repertoires in COVID-19. Study details: The United States, Italy and Spain were the sources of the acute and convalescent COVID-19 samples.

Methods used by the authors: Counts of nucleated cells, estimated from reference gene primer amplification, were obtained. Repertoires were generated with immunoSEQ multiplex PCR, while TCRdb's copy carries only in-frame clones and drops some. V and J calls and clone size come straight from that table; D and trimming were deduced from the DNA. This table has fewer than 60,000 clones, roughly 88% appearing once. The CDR3 has 14 residues. In germline, CDR1 is SQVTM, CDR2 ANQGSEA. Trimming cost V 6 bases and J 0 bases, with 15 bases left between them. This sequence joins TRBV29-1 and TRBJ2-7, with D possibly being TRBD2 (5 bases). This receptor was identified in a human donor in a cohort sampled during active COVID-19. Sequenced sample: peripheral blood. For the CDR3, the DNA is TGCAGCGTGCGGAGGAATAGAGCCTCCTACGAGCAGTACTTC. Translating gives CSVRRNRASYEQYF.